These 5 T cell receptor beta chains came from one sample sequenced in a study of memory CD4+ T cells and cytomegalovirus serostatus. The sort gate was single viable CD3+CD4+CD8-CD45RO+ cells for memory CD4+ T cells. The protocol was immunoSEQ multiplex PCR, while the TCRdb copy is restricted to in-frame clones and leaves out a portion. The sample holds tens of thousands of clones; 82% are singletons and the top ten take approximately 0.59%. Material: memory CD4+ T cells from blood. These receptor sequences come from an adult in good health and CMV-seronegative.

This chain connects TRBV6-5 to TRBJ2-1; TRBD1 might be the D (6 bases). This CDR3 comprises 14 residues. V dropped 5 bases and J dropped 8 bases, with 16 bases sitting between them. Germline CDR1 MNHEY, CDR2 SVGAGI. CDR3 DNA sequence: TGTGCCAGCAGTCGGAGACAGGTTTGGGATGAGCAGTTCTTC. It translates to CASSRRQVWDEQFF.

As to this clone: A junction boundary mismatches the germline segment, possibly from a read error. The chain has TRBV7-7 and TRBJ1-2; no definite D call. This CDR3 has 13 amino acids. Germline V gene data show CDR1 as SSHAT and CDR2 as FNYEAQ (reference sequence). The CDR3 sequence: CASSTPPKSGYTF. The DNA of the CDR3 is TGTGCTAGCAGCACTCCCCCCAAGTCCGGCTACACCTTC.

CDR3 amino acids: CASSLGGGSSYNEQFF. The CDR3 DNA sequence: TGCGCCAGCAGCTTGGGTGGGGGTAGCTCCTACAATGAGCAGTTCTTC. This chain connects TRBV5-1 to TRBJ2-1; D tentatively fits TRBD1 or TRBD2 (5 bases each). V was clipped by 0 bases and J by 0 bases, with 10 bases between them. The germline V gene encodes CDR1 SGHRS and CDR2 YFSETQ. The CDR3 is 16 amino acids.

This clone has a handful of counts. The DNA of the CDR3 is TGCGCCAGCGGGGACAGGCTGGCCGGGGAGCTGTTTTTT. The encoded protein is CASGDRLAGELFF. This chain connects TRBV5-1 to TRBJ2-2; 8 nucleotides match TRBD1. The CDR3 is made up of 13 amino acids. Germline trimming cut 7 bases from V and 6 bases from J; bases unmatched to any gene: 5. Germline CDR1 is SGHRS and CDR2 is YFSETQ.

The chain joins TRBV4-3 to TRBJ2-3, with D unresolved. Germline CDR1 is LGHNA and CDR2 is YSLEER. V lost 1 base, J lost 0 bases, and 11 bases lay in between. The CDR3 sequence is 16 residues long. The CDR3 protein is CASSQGPRTSTDTQYF. CDR3 DNA sequence: TGCGCCAGCAGCCAAGGGCCCCGAACTAGCACAGATACGCAGTATTTT.